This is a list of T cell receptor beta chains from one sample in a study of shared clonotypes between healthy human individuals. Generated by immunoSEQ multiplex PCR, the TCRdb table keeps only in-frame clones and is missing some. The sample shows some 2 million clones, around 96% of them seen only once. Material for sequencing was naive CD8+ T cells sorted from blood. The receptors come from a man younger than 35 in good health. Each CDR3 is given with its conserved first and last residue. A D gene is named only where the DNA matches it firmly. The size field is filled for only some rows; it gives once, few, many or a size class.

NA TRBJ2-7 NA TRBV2 CARADLGGKDREQYF TGTGCCAGAGCGGACCTCGGCGGGAAAGATCGCGAGCAGTACTTC
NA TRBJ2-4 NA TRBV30 CAWSVEGAILGDIQYF TGTGCCTGGAGTGTAGAGGGAGCGATTCTAGGAGACATTCAGTACTTC
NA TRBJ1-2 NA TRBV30 CAWSLMTSDGYTF TGTGCCTGGAGCCTCATGACCTCCGATGGCTACACCTTC
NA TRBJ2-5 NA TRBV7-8 CASSLAVQETQYF TGTGCCAGCAGCTTAGCGGTACAAGAGACCCAGTACTTC
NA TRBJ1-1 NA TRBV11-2 CASSFGQLNTEAFF TGTGCCAGCAGCTTCGGACAGTTGAACACTGAAGCTTTCTTT
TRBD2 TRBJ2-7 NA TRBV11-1 CASSFTSGGQPEQYF TGTGCCAGCAGCTTCACTAGCGGGGGGCAGCCCGAGCAGTACTTC
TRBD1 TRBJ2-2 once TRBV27 CASRLGTGRVAGELFF TGTGCCAGCAGATTAGGGACAGGGCGGGTAGCCGGGGAGCTGTTTTTT
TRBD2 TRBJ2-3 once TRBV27 CASSLLGVAGGFGDTQYF TGTGCCAGCAGTTTATTGGGGGTAGCGGGAGGATTTGGAGATACGCAGTATTTT
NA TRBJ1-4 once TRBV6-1 CASSEAGTTNEKLFF TGTGCCAGCAGTGAAGCCGGGACAACTAATGAAAAACTGTTTTTT
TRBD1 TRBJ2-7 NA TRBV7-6 CASSPGTGATYEQYF TGTGCCAGCAGCCCAGGGACAGGGGCCACCTACGAGCAGTACTTC
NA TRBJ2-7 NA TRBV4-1 CASTPLLTGSYEQYF TGCGCCAGCACCCCACTGTTGACAGGTTCCTACGAGCAGTACTTC
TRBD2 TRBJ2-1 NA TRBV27 CASSRGLAGSQLYNEQFF TGTGCCAGCAGTCGGGGACTAGCGGGGAGCCAACTGTACAATGAGCAGTTCTTC
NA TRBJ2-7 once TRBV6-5 CASSLRGRYRAYEQYF TGTGCCAGCAGTTTGAGGGGCCGGTACAGGGCCTACGAGCAGTACTTC
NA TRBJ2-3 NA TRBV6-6 CASSLERGTDTQYF TGTGCCAGCAGCCTCGAGCGGGGCACAGATACGCAGTATTTT
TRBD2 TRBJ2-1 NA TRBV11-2 CASSLDAGGNNEQFF TGTGCCAGCAGCTTAGATGCGGGGGGGAACAATGAGCAGTTCTTC
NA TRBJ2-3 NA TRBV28 CASGRVAGITDTQYF TGTGCCAGCGGCCGGGTGGCGGGGATCACAGATACGCAGTATTTT
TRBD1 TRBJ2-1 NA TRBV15 CATSRAQRTGDNEQFF TGTGCCACCAGCAGAGCTCAAAGGACAGGGGACAATGAGCAGTTCTTC
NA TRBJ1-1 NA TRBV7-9 CASSLSADEAFF TGTGCCAGCAGCTTATCAGCGGATGAAGCTTTCTTT
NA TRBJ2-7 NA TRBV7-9 CASSSLDGGAYEQYF TGTGCCAGCAGCTCGCTAGACGGTGGAGCCTACGAGCAGTACTTC
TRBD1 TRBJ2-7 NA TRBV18 CASSEPTGVEQYF TGTGCCAGCTCTGAGCCGACAGGGGTCGAGCAGTACTTC
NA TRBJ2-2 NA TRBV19 CASSTRTDYGELFF TGTGCCAGTAGTACTAGGACAGACTACGGGGAGCTGTTTTTT
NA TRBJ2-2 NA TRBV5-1 CASKSGLTVTTGELFF TGCGCCAGCAAGAGTGGGCTCACGGTTACCACCGGGGAGCTGTTTTTT
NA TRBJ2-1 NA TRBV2 CASSEGSGDPYEQFF TGTGCCAGCAGTGAGGGGTCGGGGGACCCCTATGAGCAGTTCTTC
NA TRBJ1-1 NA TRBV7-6 CASSSETGTEAFF TGTGCCAGCAGCTCGGAAACAGGTACTGAAGCTTTCTTT
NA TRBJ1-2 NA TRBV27 CASSSIQQVNYGYTF TGTGCCAGCAGTTCTATTCAGCAGGTTAACTATGGCTACACCTTC
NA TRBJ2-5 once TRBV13 CASSFGVGETQYF TGTGCCAGCAGCTTTGGGGTTGGAGAGACCCAGTACTTC
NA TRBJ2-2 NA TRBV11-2 CASSLGPGPRELFF TGTGCCAGCAGCTTAGGTCCGGGGCCAAGGGAGCTGTTTTTT
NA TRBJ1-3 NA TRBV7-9 CASSSELAGNTIYF TGTGCCAGCAGCTCAGAGTTGGCTGGAAACACCATATATTTT
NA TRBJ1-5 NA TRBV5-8 CASSLAGSNQPQHF TGTGCCAGCAGCTTGGCCGGATCCAATCAGCCCCAGCATTTT
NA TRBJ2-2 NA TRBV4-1 CASSQDRNTGELFF TGCGCCAGCAGCCAAGACAGGAACACCGGGGAGCTGTTTTTT
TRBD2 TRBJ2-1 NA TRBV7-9 CASLEEGSSGSDEQFF TGTGCCAGCCTGGAGGAGGGGAGTAGCGGGAGCGATGAGCAGTTCTTC
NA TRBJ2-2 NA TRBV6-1 CASDSETGELFF TGTGCCAGCGACTCAGAGACCGGGGAGCTGTTTTTT
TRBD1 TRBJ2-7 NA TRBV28 CASSPPGQGQYF TGTGCCAGCAGTCCGCCTGGACAGGGCCAGTACTTC
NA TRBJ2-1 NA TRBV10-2 CASSGGDEQFF TGCGCCAGCAGTGGGGGCGATGAGCAGTTCTTC
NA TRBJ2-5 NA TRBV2 CASSDGQTETQYF TGTGCCAGCAGTGACGGGCAGACGGAGACCCAGTACTTC
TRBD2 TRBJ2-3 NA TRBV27 CASSPVRRGGPDTQYF TGTGCCAGCAGTCCCGTTAGGCGGGGGGGCCCCGATACGCAGTATTTT
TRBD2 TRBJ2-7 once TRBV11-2 CASSYSSGSSAYEQYF TGTGCCAGCAGCTACTCTAGCGGGAGCTCTGCCTACGAGCAGTACTTC
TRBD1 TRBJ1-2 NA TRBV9 CASSVVGQGNYGYTF TGTGCCAGCAGCGTAGTGGGACAGGGAAACTATGGCTACACCTTC
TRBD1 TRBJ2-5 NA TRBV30 CAWSVTQGFQETQYF TGTGCCTGGAGTGTAACACAGGGGTTCCAAGAGACCCAGTACTTC
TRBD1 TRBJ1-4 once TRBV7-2 CASSLHRGEGEKLFF TGTGCCAGCAGCTTACACAGGGGGGAGGGTGAAAAACTGTTTTTT
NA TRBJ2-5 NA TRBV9 CASSAGTLQETQYF TGTGCCAGCAGCGCTGGGACCCTCCAAGAGACCCAGTACTTC
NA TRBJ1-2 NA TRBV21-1 CASSKKGQGKGYTF TGTGCCAGCAGCAAAAAAGGACAGGGGAAGGGCTACACCTTC
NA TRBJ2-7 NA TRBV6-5 CASSYGPGLLEQYF TGTGCCAGCAGTTATGGCCCCGGTCTCCTTGAGCAGTACTTC
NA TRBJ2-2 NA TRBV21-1 CASSEGSSPRGELFF TGTGCCAGCAGCGAAGGGAGCAGCCCAAGGGGGGAGCTGTTTTTT
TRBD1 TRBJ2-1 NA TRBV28 CASSSGQGVGYEQFF TGTGCCAGCAGTTCGGGACAGGGAGTAGGCTATGAGCAGTTCTTC
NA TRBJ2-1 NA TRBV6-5 CASSLSGDNEQFF TGTGCCAGCAGCCTTTCAGGGGATAATGAGCAGTTCTTC
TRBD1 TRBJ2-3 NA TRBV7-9 CASSSPVQGASTDTQYF TGTGCCAGCAGCTCCCCGGTTCAGGGGGCGAGCACAGATACGCAGTATTTT
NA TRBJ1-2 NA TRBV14 CASSQVLGDQYGYTF TGTGCCAGCAGCCAAGTTCTGGGGGATCAATATGGCTACACCTTC
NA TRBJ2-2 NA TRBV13 CASSPAQGGGELFF TGTGCCAGCAGCCCCGCCCAAGGCGGCGGGGAGCTGTTTTTT
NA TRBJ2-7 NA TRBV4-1 CASSQVGRDYEQYF TGCGCCAGCAGCCAAGTCGGGAGAGATTACGAGCAGTACTTC
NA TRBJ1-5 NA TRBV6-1 CASSERSISGALNQPQHF TGTGCCAGCAGTGAAAGAAGTATCTCCGGCGCCCTCAATCAGCCCCAGCATTTT
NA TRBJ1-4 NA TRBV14 CASSPGRGEKLFF TGTGCCAGCAGCCCAGGACGGGGTGAAAAACTGTTTTTT
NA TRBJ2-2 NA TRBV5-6 CASSLDLYGNTGELFF TGTGCCAGCAGCTTGGATCTTTACGGGAACACCGGGGAGCTGTTTTTT
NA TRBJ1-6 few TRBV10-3 CAISDVGGGNSPLHF TGTGCCATCAGTGATGTTGGGGGTGGGAATTCACCCCTCCACTTT
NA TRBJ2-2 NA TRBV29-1 CSVERLPNTGELFF TGCAGCGTTGAGCGGCTACCTAACACCGGGGAGCTGTTTTTT
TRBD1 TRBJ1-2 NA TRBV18 CASSPPDRSGYTF TGTGCCAGCTCACCACCGGACAGGTCTGGCTACACCTTC
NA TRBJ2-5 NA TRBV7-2 CASSSWTAQETQYF TGTGCCAGCAGCTCCTGGACAGCACAAGAGACCCAGTACTTC
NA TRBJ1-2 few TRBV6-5 CASSTNSGRYTF TGTGCCAGCAGTACTAACTCAGGGCGCTACACCTTC